Following are 6 T cell receptor beta chains from one sample sequenced in a study of T cells in localized non-small cell lung cancer. Clones were read by immunoSEQ multiplex PCR, and TCRdb kept only the in-frame ones, dropping some. The sample comprises tens of thousands of clones, under 85% of which are singletons, and less than 45% rests with the top ten. Material: peripheral blood, obtained before any cancer treatment. Receptor source: a male donor aged 60 or over with stage II squamous cell lung carcinoma.

This clone appeared once. The chain recombines TRBV7-2 with TRBJ2-7; TRBD2 might be the D (5 bases). The germline CDR1 and CDR2 sequences are SGHTA and FQGNSA. This CDR3 region has 14 residues. V lost 5 bases and J 0 bases, leaving 11 bases between the germline ends. For the CDR3, the DNA is TGTGCCAGCAGCCCGGGGAGAAGCTCCTACGAGCAGTACTTC. This gives the protein CASSPGRSSYEQYF.

The CDR3: CASSQKGLAGGPSGTDTQYF. The CDR3 bases are TGCGCCAGCAGCCAAAAGGGACTAGCGGGAGGGCCCTCAGGCACAGATACGCAGTATTTT. The chain recombines TRBV4-1 with TRBJ2-3; 16 bases agree with TRBD2. This CDR3 region has 20 residues. V was pared by 2 bases and J by 1 base, with 9 bases of the junction left unmatched. CDR1 and CDR2 from the germline V gene are MGHRA and YSYEKL.

The V gene is TRBV14, the J gene TRBJ2-3; 9 nucleotides line up with TRBD2. V lost 3 bases, J lost 5 bases, and 6 bases stayed unmatched. Per germline, CDR1 SGHDN and CDR2 FVKESK. The CDR3 spans 15 residues. The CDR3: CASSHGLASLDTQYF. The CDR3 DNA is TGTGCCAGCAGCCATGGACTAGCGAGCCTAGATACGCAGTATTTT.

The rearrangement links TRBV11-1 to TRBJ1-2; D remains unclear. The CDR3 contains 13 residues. V was trimmed by 1 base and J by 4 bases, leaving 7 bases between them. Germline V gives CDR1 SGHAT, CDR2 FQDESV (reference sequence). The CDR3 bases are TGTGCCAGCAGCTTAGAAAGGGTCTATGGCTACACCTTC. It codes for CASSLERVYGYTF.

The rearrangement uses TRBV11-2 and TRBJ1-2, with D unresolved. CDR3 length: 15 amino acids. Trimming took off 1 base at V and 4 bases at J, with 13 bases between the two ends. Germline V gene lookup returns CDR1 SGHAT and CDR2 FQNNGV. CDR3 in DNA: TGTGCCAGCAGCTTAGGTTCAGATACCCTCTATGGCTACACCTTC. It codes for CASSLGSDTLYGYTF.

The rearrangement joins TRBV2 to TRBJ2-1; 15 bases line up with TRBD2. The CDR3 consists of 16 residues. After removal of 1 base from V and 8 bases from J, the junction contained 3 bases not matched to a gene. Germline V CDR1 and CDR2: SNHLY, FYNNEI. The CDR3 DNA follows: TGTGCCAGCAGTGAAGGGACTAGCGGGAGGGGAGATGAGCAGTTCTTC. Translation gives CASSEGTSGRGDEQFF.